This record looks at one T cell receptor (beta chain) sequence and its context. Original handling: Amplified reference gene primers provided the basis for estimating nucleated cell counts. Profiled with immunoSEQ multiplex PCR; TCRdb holds only in-frame clones, not every one. V and J calls and clone size come straight from that table; D and trimming were deduced from the DNA. This sample has about 270,000 clones, with about 87% found just once. The data belong to a study of blood T cell repertoires in COVID-19. Study in general: Samples representing acute and convalescent COVID-19 were sourced from the United States, Italy and Spain.

This CDR3 region has 14 residues. V lost 3 bases to trimming and J lost 6 bases, with 11 bases between them. Germline V gene data show CDR1 as MNHEY and CDR2 as SMNVEV (reference sequence). Categorization into cohorts depended on clinical history that participants reported. The clonotype originates from a woman between 25 and 40 years old with acute COVID-19. V usage is TRBV27 and J usage is TRBJ2-2; D is possibly TRBD2 (6 bases). Material: PBMCs or T cells enriched from blood (not recorded which). DNA for the CDR3: TGTGCCAGCAGTTTTCGGCGGGAATCCGGGGAGCTGTTTTTT. Its translation: CASSFRRESGELFF.